Shown below are 17 T cell receptor beta chains from a single sample sequenced in a study of blood T cell repertoires in COVID-19. Only in-frame clones appear in the TCRdb table, and some are missing; sequencing was by immunoSEQ multiplex PCR. The sample holds over 250,000 clones, about nine tenths seen once. Sequencing was done on a sample of peripheral blood. These receptors all come from a man in his fifties with acute or convalescent COVID-19.

The chain links TRBV9 to TRBJ2-5; D is perhaps TRBD1 (6 bases). The germline V gene has CDR1 SGDLS and CDR2 YYNGEE. V was pared by 4 bases and J by 3 bases, with 16 bases between. This CDR3 has 15 residues. The CDR3 here is CASSYGVQGKETQYF. The CDR3 region has the DNA TGTGCCAGCAGCTACGGAGTCCAGGGGAAAGAGACCCAGTACTTC.

The chain couples TRBV9 to TRBJ2-7; tentative D call: TRBD2 (7 bases). CDR1 and CDR2 (germline): SGDLS, YYNGEE. The CDR3 contains 15 residues. Trimming left V 4 bases short and J 2 bases short, with 16 bases between. Here the CDR3 reads CASSSEAGAPYEQYF. CDR3 DNA sequence: TGTGCCAGCAGCTCCGAGGCGGGGGCCCCCTACGAGCAGTACTTC.

The chain has TRBV9 and TRBJ2-7; 7 bases fit TRBD2. V lost 3 bases, J lost 2 bases, and 5 bases stayed unmatched. Germline V gene data show CDR1 as SGDLS and CDR2 as YYNGEE. The CDR3 extends over 14 amino acids. CDR3 DNA sequence: TGTGCCAGCAGCGAAAGCGGGACCACCTACGAGCAGTACTTC. Amino acids: CASSESGTTYEQYF.

The CDR3 spells CASSPRLLNTEAFF. The CDR3 DNA follows: TGTGCCAGCAGCCCCCGACTGTTGAACACTGAAGCTTTCTTT. This chain connects TRBV5-6 to TRBJ1-1; D unresolved. V was pared by 4 bases and J by 0 bases, with 10 bases between. CDR3 length: 14 residues. Germline CDR1 reads SGHDT; CDR2 reads YYEEEE.

This clone has just a few counts. This chain joins TRBV11-3 and TRBJ2-3, with D possibly TRBD2 on 5 matching bases. The V and J ends lost 1 base and 6 bases respectively, with 5 bases between them. The CDR3 has 12 residues. The germline gives CDR1 SGHNT, CDR2 YENEEA. CDR3 amino acids: CASSLGGDTQYF. CDR3 DNA: TGTGCCAGCAGCTTAGGAGGGGATACGCAGTATTTT.

This chain uses TRBV4-1 with TRBJ1-1, with D possibly being TRBD1 (5 bases). Germline CDR1 reads MGHRA; CDR2 reads YSYEKL. The length of the CDR3 is 17 residues. Trimming removed 0 bases from V and 0 bases from J, with 14 bases in between. This chain's CDR3 is CASSQDAGRRMNTEAFF. In nucleotides, the CDR3 is TGCGCCAGCAGCCAAGATGCGGGGCGTCGGATGAACACTGAAGCTTTCTTT.

The rearrangement uses TRBV10-1 and TRBJ2-5, with D maybe TRBD2 (5 bases). CDR1 WNHNN and CDR2 SYGVQD come from the germline V gene (reference sequence). The CDR3 loop spans 15 amino acids. V shed 0 bases and J shed 7 bases, with 15 bases lying between them. The CDR3 nucleotides read TGCGCCAGCAGTGAGTCGGGTGGCTTAGGAGGGACCCAGTACTTC. This sequence encodes CASSESGGLGGTQYF.

This rearrangement joins TRBV7-9 to TRBJ2-5, with TRBD2 identical over 11 bases. The V segment lost 3 bases and the J segment 5 bases; nucleotides outside the gene matches: 11. The V gene's germline CDR1 is SEHNR and CDR2 FQNEAQ (reference sequence). This CDR3 comprises 17 residues. The CDR3, as DNA: TGTGCCAGCAGCTTCCTAGCGGGGGGCCCCCGGGGGGAGACCCAGTACTTC. It translates to CASSFLAGGPRGETQYF.

The V gene is TRBV5-4, the J gene TRBJ1-2; 9 nucleotides agree with TRBD1. The germline CDR1 and CDR2 sequences are SGHNT and YYREEE (reference sequence). This CDR3 is 17 amino acids long. Trimming cost V 0 bases and J 3 bases; bases outside gene matches: 9. CDR3: CASSLGTGDVDYYGYTF. The CDR3 DNA reads as TGTGCCAGCAGCTTGGGGACAGGGGATGTCGACTACTATGGCTACACCTTC.

The chain couples TRBV7-9 to TRBJ1-1; D call uncertain. V lost 5 bases to trimming and J lost 1 base, with 14 bases between them. Germline CDR1 reads SEHNR; CDR2 reads FQNEAQ (reference sequence). This CDR3 contains 15 residues. The CDR3, as DNA: TGTGCCAGCAGCCCCCCGGGCCGGGGGAACACTGAAGCTTTCTTT. This translates into CASSPPGRGNTEAFF.

This chain links TRBV11-2 with TRBJ2-3; possible D gene TRBD2, 5 bases. The CDR3 covers 12 residues. The V end lost 6 bases, the J end lost 9 bases, and 13 bases lay between the germline ends. Germline assignment: CDR1 SGHAT and CDR2 FQNNGV. For the CDR3, the DNA is TGTGCCAGCAGAGACGAGGGTACAACGCAGTATTTT. It translates to CASRDEGTTQYF.

This sequence joins TRBV4-2 and TRBJ1-2; no definite D call. CDR1 and CDR2 (germline): LGHNA, YNFKEQ. The ends were cut back, 0 bases at V and 4 bases at J, with 12 bases in the middle. The CDR3 contains 15 residues. DNA for the CDR3: TGTGCCAGCAGCCAAGATTTTGCGGGGTCCTATGGCTACACCTTC. Residues: CASSQDFAGSYGYTF.

This chain joins TRBV4-1 and TRBJ2-2; TRBD1 aligns across 8 bases. The CDR3 sequence is 19 residues long. Trimming took 1 base from V and 3 from J; bases not matched to a gene: 13. Germline V gene sequence: CDR1 MGHRA, CDR2 YSYEKL. This chain's CDR3 is CASSQGQGIHSRDTGELFF. For the CDR3, the DNA is TGCGCCAGCAGCCAAGGACAGGGGATCCACTCTCGGGACACCGGGGAGCTGTTTTTT.

The chain links TRBV30 to TRBJ1-4; D not resolved. CDR1 and CDR2 (germline): GTSNPN, SVGIG (reference sequence). Trimming cost V 2 bases and J 4 bases, with 2 bases left between them. The CDR3 extends over 11 amino acids. DNA for the CDR3: TGTGCCTGGAGTCTTAATGAAAAACTGTTTTTT. It codes for CAWSLNEKLFF.

This chain uses TRBV7-8 with TRBJ2-7; tentative D call: TRBD2 (7 bases). The germline V and J ends were trimmed by 5 bases and 3 bases, with 17 bases remaining between them. The length of the CDR3 is 15 residues. Looked up from germline, CDR1 is SGHVS and CDR2 is FQNEAQ. CDR3 sequence (DNA): TGTGCCAGCAGCCTGGCGTGGGGGGGCGGCTACGAGCAGTACTTC. As protein: CASSLAWGGGYEQYF.

This chain connects TRBV5-1 to TRBJ2-2; 8 nucleotides line up with TRBD1. This CDR3 comprises 15 residues. Germline V lookup: CDR1 SGHRS, CDR2 YFSETQ. Trimming removed 5 bases from V and 7 bases from J; junction bases left unmatched: 10. CDR3 loop: CASRAQGAKGGELFF. Here the CDR3 DNA reads TGCGCCAGCAGAGCTCAGGGGGCGAAAGGCGGGGAGCTGTTTTTT.

The chain carries TRBV4-2 and TRBJ2-7; TRBD1 matches at 9 bases. Germline V gene sequence: CDR1 LGHNA, CDR2 YNFKEQ. Trimming removed 4 bases from V and 4 bases from J; junction bases left unmatched: 5. This CDR3 region has 14 residues. CDR3 DNA: TGTGCCAGCAGCCGGACAGGGGAGGGATACGAGCAGTACTTC. It encodes CASSRTGEGYEQYF.